A selection of T cell receptor beta chains follows, all from one sample in a study of OX40 agonist ivuxolimab in advanced cancers. Generated by immunoSEQ multiplex PCR, the TCRdb table keeps only in-frame clones and is missing some. The repertoire holds 15,000 to 20,000 clones, roughly 71% seen once, with about 21% in the top ten. Sequencing used CD4+ or CD8+ T cells sorted from blood, obtained in a trial of the OX40 agonist ivuxolimab. These receptors were obtained from an adult with an advanced solid tumor such as melanoma, head and neck, liver or kidney cancer. CDR3s include the opening cysteine and the closing phenylalanine or tryptophan. Fields, in order: J gene, D gene, clone size, V gene, CDR3 DNA, CDR3 protein. The D gene is left open where the match is weak. The size entry is marked missing in some rows and otherwise reads once, few, many or a size class.

j_call: TRBJ2-3; d_call: NA; clone_size: NA; v_call: TRBV9; cdr3_nt: TGTGCCAGCAACCTAGGGGAACCAATCGGCACAGATACGCAGTATTTT; cdr3_aa: CASNLGEPIGTDTQYF
j_call: TRBJ2-2; d_call: TRBD2; clone_size: few; v_call: TRBV6-1; cdr3_nt: TGTGCCAGCAGTGTAGCGGGAGCCGGGGAGCTGTTTTTT; cdr3_aa: CASSVAGAGELFF
j_call: TRBJ2-3; d_call: TRBD2; clone_size: NA; v_call: TRBV16; cdr3_nt: TGTGCCAGCAGCCCCCTCCTAGCGGGAGTTGGAGATACGCAGTATTTT; cdr3_aa: CASSPLLAGVGDTQYF
j_call: TRBJ1-1; d_call: NA; clone_size: NA; v_call: TRBV5-6; cdr3_nt: TGTGCCAGCAGCTTGGGCATGAACACTGAAGCTTTCTTT; cdr3_aa: CASSLGMNTEAFF
j_call: TRBJ2-2; d_call: NA; clone_size: NA; v_call: TRBV4-1; cdr3_nt: TGCGCCAGCAGCCAAGAGCCAGGTCCCCGGGGCGGGGAGCTGTTTTTT; cdr3_aa: CASSQEPGPRGGELFF
j_call: TRBJ2-7; d_call: NA; clone_size: NA; v_call: TRBV28; cdr3_nt: TGTGCCAGCAGTTATGGTGTACAAGGGCCCTCCTACGAGCAGTACTTC; cdr3_aa: CASSYGVQGPSYEQYF
j_call: TRBJ2-1; d_call: NA; clone_size: NA; v_call: TRBV29-1; cdr3_nt: TGCAGCGTTGAAGATCTTCTACTGAATGAGCAGTTCTTC; cdr3_aa: CSVEDLLLNEQFF
j_call: TRBJ2-1; d_call: TRBD1; clone_size: NA; v_call: TRBV19; cdr3_nt: TGTGCCAGTAAAGGGCAGGGGGCCTACAATGAGCAGTTCTTC; cdr3_aa: CASKGQGAYNEQFF
j_call: TRBJ1-1; d_call: NA; clone_size: NA; v_call: TRBV28; cdr3_nt: TGTGCCAGCAGTTTCCAGGGCCGTACGGCGGTGACTGAAGCTTTCTTT; cdr3_aa: CASSFQGRTAVTEAFF
j_call: TRBJ2-7; d_call: NA; clone_size: NA; v_call: TRBV9; cdr3_nt: TGTGCCAGCAGCGTAGCCGGACAGCCCGGGACTGGAGGCCCTTACGAGCAGTACTTC; cdr3_aa: CASSVAGQPGTGGPYEQYF
j_call: TRBJ1-2; d_call: TRBD1; clone_size: once; v_call: TRBV9; cdr3_nt: TGTGCCAGCAGCCCTGGAGGGGGCTGGAATGGCTACACCTTC; cdr3_aa: CASSPGGGWNGYTF
j_call: TRBJ2-7; d_call: NA; clone_size: NA; v_call: TRBV2; cdr3_nt: TGTGCCAGCAACTCAGTCCAGGGAGTCGCCTACGAGCAGTACTTC; cdr3_aa: CASNSVQGVAYEQYF
j_call: TRBJ1-2; d_call: NA; clone_size: NA; v_call: TRBV19; cdr3_nt: TGTGCCAGTAGTATTCTATTACAGATCTTCATGGTACTTTACACCTTC; cdr3_aa: CASSILLQIFMVLYTF
j_call: TRBJ1-1; d_call: NA; clone_size: NA; v_call: TRBV5-1; cdr3_nt: TGCGCCAGCAGCTTGGCCATGACGGGACGGAACACTGAAGCTTTCTTT; cdr3_aa: CASSLAMTGRNTEAFF
j_call: TRBJ2-3; d_call: TRBD2; clone_size: NA; v_call: TRBV6-5; cdr3_nt: TGTGCCAGCAGTTACGAGCGGGAGGCGGCAGATACGCAGTATTTT; cdr3_aa: CASSYEREAADTQYF
j_call: TRBJ2-1; d_call: TRBD2; clone_size: NA; v_call: TRBV27; cdr3_nt: TGTGCCAGCAGTTCCAGCGGGAGTTCATCCTACAATGAGCAGTTCTTC; cdr3_aa: CASSSSGSSSYNEQFF
j_call: TRBJ2-7; d_call: NA; clone_size: NA; v_call: TRBV7-6; cdr3_nt: TGTGCCAGCAGCTCTGGGGTAAGGGCAGGGGAGCACGAGCAGTACTTC; cdr3_aa: CASSSGVRAGEHEQYF
j_call: TRBJ1-1; d_call: NA; clone_size: NA; v_call: TRBV19; cdr3_nt: TGTGCCAGTAGTAATTGGGGTACTGAAGCTTTCTTT; cdr3_aa: CASSNWGTEAFF
j_call: TRBJ1-5; d_call: NA; clone_size: few; v_call: TRBV30; cdr3_nt: TGTGCCTGGAGTGTTGGGGGATTGAGCAATCAGCCCCAGCATTTT; cdr3_aa: CAWSVGGLSNQPQHF
j_call: TRBJ1-1; d_call: TRBD1; clone_size: NA; v_call: TRBV29-1; cdr3_nt: TGCAGCGGTTCAGGACAGGCGGGGAACACTGAAGCTTTCTTT; cdr3_aa: CSGSGQAGNTEAFF
j_call: TRBJ2-7; d_call: TRBD1; clone_size: NA; v_call: TRBV11-2; cdr3_nt: TGTGCCAGCAGCCAGGGGGACGAGCAGTACTTC; cdr3_aa: CASSQGDEQYF
j_call: TRBJ2-5; d_call: TRBD2; clone_size: NA; v_call: TRBV7-7; cdr3_nt: TGTGCCAGCAGCTTACGGGAGGTAGCGGGAGGGAGAGAGACCCAGTACTTC; cdr3_aa: CASSLREVAGGRETQYF
j_call: TRBJ2-3; d_call: NA; clone_size: NA; v_call: TRBV10-3; cdr3_nt: TGTGCCATCGGCCCTACCCCAGATACGCAGTATTTT; cdr3_aa: CAIGPTPDTQYF
j_call: TRBJ1-2; d_call: NA; clone_size: NA; v_call: TRBV19; cdr3_nt: TGTGCCAGTAGTATAGTAACAGGGTTCGATGGCTACACCTTC; cdr3_aa: CASSIVTGFDGYTF
j_call: TRBJ2-5; d_call: TRBD1; clone_size: NA; v_call: TRBV4-1; cdr3_nt: TGCGCCAGCAGCCAAGGACAGGGTCAAGAGGCCCAGTACTTC; cdr3_aa: CASSQGQGQEAQYF
j_call: TRBJ2-1; d_call: NA; clone_size: NA; v_call: TRBV6-6; cdr3_nt: TGTGCCAGCTCAGATGGAGGGGGCTACAATGAGCAGTTCTTC; cdr3_aa: CASSDGGGYNEQFF